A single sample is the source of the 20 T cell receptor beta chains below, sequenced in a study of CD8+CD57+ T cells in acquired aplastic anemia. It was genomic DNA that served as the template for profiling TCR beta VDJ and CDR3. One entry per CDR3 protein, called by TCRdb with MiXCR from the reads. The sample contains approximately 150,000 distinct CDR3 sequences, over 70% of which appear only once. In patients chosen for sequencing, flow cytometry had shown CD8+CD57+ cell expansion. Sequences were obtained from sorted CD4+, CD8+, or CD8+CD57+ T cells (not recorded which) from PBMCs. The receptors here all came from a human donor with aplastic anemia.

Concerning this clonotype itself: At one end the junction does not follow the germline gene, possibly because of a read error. DNA for the CDR3: TGTGCCAGCAGCCCCAAACTAACAGGGCCTCTAGTACTCGAGCAGTACTTC. Its protein is CASSPKLTGPLVLEQYF. The V call is TRBV5-1, the J call TRBJ2-7; possible D gene TRBD1, 6 bases. CDR3 length: 17 residues. Germline CDR1 and CDR2: SGHRS and YFSETQ.

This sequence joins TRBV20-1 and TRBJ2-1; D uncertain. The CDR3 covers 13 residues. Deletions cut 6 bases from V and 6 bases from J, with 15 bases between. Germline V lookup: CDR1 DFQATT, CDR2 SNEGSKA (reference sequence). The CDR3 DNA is TGCAGTGCATCAAGGGATTCGGGCAATGAGCAGTTCTTC. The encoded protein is CSASRDSGNEQFF.

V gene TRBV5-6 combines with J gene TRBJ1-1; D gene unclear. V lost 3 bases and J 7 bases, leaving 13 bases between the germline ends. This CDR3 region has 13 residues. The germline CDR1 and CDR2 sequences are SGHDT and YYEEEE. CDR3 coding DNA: TGTGCCAGCAGCTGGACTAGCGGAGTTGAAGCTTTCTTT. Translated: CASSWTSGVEAFF.

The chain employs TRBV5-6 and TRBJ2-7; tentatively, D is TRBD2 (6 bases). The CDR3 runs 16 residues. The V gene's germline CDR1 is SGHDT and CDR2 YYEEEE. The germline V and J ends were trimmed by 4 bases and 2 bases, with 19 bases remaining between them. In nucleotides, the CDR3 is TGTGCCAGCAGCCCGGAGGGAACTTCTTCACCCTACGAGCAGTACTTC. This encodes CASSPEGTSSPYEQYF.

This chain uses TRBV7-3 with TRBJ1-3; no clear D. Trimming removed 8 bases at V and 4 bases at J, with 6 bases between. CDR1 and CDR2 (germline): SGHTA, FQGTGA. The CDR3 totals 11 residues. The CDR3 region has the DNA TGTGCCAGCGGGTACGGAAACACCATATATTTT. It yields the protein CASGYGNTIYF.

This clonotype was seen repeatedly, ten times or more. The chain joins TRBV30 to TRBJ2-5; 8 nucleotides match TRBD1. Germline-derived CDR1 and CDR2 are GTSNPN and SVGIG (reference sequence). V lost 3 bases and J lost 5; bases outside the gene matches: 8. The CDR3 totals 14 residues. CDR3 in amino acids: CAWRMQGAWETQYF. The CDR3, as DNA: TGTGCCTGGAGGATGCAGGGGGCGTGGGAGACCCAGTACTTC.

DNA for the CDR3: TGCAGTGCTAGTAGGGACTCTGGGCAGTTCTTC. As protein: CSASRDSGQFF. The V call is TRBV20-1, the J call TRBJ2-1, with a possible D match to TRBD2 (6 bases). The CDR3 has 11 amino acids. CDR1 is DFQATT and CDR2 is SNEGSKA in the germline V gene (reference sequence). Trimming shortened V by 3 bases and J by 12 bases, and 12 bases separated the two germline ends.

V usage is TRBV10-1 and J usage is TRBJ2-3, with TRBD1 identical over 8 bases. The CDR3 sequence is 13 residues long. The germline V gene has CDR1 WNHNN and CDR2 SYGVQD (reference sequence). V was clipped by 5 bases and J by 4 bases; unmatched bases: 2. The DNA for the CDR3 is TGCGCCAGCAGTCGGACAGGGCCAGATACGCAGTATTTT. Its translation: CASSRTGPDTQYF.

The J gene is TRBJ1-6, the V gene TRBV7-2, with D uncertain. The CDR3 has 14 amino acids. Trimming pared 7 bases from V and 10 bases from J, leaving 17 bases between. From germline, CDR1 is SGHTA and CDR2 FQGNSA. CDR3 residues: CASIPGIKGSPLHF. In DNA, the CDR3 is TGTGCCAGCATTCCCGGAATTAAGGGATCACCCCTCCACTTT.

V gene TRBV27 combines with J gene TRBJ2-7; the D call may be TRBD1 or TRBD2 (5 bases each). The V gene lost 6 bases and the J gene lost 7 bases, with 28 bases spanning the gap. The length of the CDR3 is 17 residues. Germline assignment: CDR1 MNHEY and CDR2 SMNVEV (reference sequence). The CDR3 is CASRPSGGPYSAREQYF. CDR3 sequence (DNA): TGTGCCAGCAGGCCTAGTGGGGGACCGTACTCCGCCCGGGAGCAGTACTTC.

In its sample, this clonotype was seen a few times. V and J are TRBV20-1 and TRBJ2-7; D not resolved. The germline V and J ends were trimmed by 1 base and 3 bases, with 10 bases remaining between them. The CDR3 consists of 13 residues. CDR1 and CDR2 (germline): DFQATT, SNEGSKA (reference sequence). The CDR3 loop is CSARGRTYYEQYF. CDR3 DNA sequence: TGCAGTGCTAGAGGGAGAACTTACTACGAGCAGTACTTC.

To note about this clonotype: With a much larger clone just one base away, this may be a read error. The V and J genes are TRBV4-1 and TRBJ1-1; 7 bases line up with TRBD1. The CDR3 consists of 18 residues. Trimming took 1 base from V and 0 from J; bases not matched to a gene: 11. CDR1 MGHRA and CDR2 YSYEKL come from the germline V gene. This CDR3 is CASSQGVGDSGLNTEAFF. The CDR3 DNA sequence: TGCGCCAGCAGCCAAGGAGTAGGGGACAGCGGACTGAACACTGAAGCTTTCTTT.

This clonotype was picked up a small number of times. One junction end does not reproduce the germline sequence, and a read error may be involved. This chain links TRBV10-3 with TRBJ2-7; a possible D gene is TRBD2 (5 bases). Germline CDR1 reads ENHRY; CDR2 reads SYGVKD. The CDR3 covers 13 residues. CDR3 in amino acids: CAIAEQEVSEQYF. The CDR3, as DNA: TGCGCCATCGCGGAGCAGGAGGTGAGCGAGCAGTACTTC.

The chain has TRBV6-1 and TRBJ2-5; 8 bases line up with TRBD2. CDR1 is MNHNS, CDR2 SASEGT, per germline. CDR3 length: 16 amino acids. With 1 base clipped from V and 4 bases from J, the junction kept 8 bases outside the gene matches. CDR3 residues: CASSEVQGLESETQYF. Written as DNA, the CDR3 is TGTGCCAGCAGTGAAGTACAGGGACTAGAGTCAGAGACCCAGTACTTC.

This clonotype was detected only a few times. The CDR3 is CASSEGQGYGSPLHF. CDR3 coding DNA: TGTGCCAGCAGCGAGGGACAGGGGTACGGTTCACCCCTCCACTTT. J is TRBJ1-6 and V is TRBV2, with 10 nucleotides matching TRBD1. Germline lookup yields CDR1 SNHLY and CDR2 FYNNEI. The CDR3 has 15 residues. Losses at the gene ends were 6 bases for V and 9 bases for J; bases not matched to a gene: 8.

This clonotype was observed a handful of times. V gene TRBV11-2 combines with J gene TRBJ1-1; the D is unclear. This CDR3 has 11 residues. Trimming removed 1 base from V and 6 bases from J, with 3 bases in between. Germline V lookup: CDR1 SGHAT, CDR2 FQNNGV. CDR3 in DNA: TGTGCCAGCAGCTTAGTGGCTGAAGCTTTCTTT. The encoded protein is CASSLVAEAFF.

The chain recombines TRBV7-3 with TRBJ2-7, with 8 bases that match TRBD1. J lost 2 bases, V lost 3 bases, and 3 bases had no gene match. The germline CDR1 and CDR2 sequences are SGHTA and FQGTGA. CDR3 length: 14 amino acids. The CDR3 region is CASSLVQGAYEQYF. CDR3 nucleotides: TGTGCCAGCAGCTTGGTACAGGGGGCCTACGAGCAGTACTTC.

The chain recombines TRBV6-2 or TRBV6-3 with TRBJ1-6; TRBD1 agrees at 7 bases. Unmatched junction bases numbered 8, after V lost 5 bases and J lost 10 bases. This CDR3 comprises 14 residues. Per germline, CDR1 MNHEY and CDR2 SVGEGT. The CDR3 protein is CASSPGQSSSPLHF. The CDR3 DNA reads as TGTGCCAGCAGTCCGGGACAGAGTAGCTCACCCCTCCACTTT.

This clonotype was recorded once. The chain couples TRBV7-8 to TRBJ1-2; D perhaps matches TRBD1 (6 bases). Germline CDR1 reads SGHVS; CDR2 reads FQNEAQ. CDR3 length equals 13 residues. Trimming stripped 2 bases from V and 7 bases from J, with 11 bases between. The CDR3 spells CASSLQGQVGYTF. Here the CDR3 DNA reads TGTGCCAGCAGCTTACAGGGGCAGGTTGGCTACACCTTC.

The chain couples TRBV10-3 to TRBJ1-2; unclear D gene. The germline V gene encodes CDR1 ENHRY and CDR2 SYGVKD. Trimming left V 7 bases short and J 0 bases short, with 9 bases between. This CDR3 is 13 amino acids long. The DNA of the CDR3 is TGTGCCATCAAAGGCGTTCCTAACTATGGCTACACCTTC. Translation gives CAIKGVPNYGYTF.